These 31 T cell receptor beta chains were all obtained from the same sample, sequenced in a study of cytomegalovirus exposure and HLA in healthy donors. Primers for the PCR totalled 60 Vbeta and 13 Jbeta. Profiling relied on immunoSEQ multiplex PCR, and the TCRdb table lists in-frame clones only, not all of them. The sample yields some 180,000 clones, around three quarters seen once. Sequencing input: PBMCs. These receptors came from a woman younger than 45 in good health and CMV-seronegative.

The table lists this clone with a few counts. J is TRBJ2-7 and V is TRBV11-2; D call uncertain. V was pared by 4 bases and J by 7 bases, with 8 bases between. Germline values: CDR1 SGHAT, CDR2 FQNNGV. The CDR3 is made up of 11 amino acids. The chain's CDR3 is CASSSPLEQYF. In DNA, the CDR3 is TGTGCCAGCAGCTCCCCCTTGGAGCAGTACTTC. The entire variable domain, with the rest obtained from reference TRBV11-2 and TRBJ2-7, is as follows: EAGVAQSPRYKIIEKRQSVAFWCNPISGHATLYWYQQILGQGPKLLIQFQNNGVVDDSQLPKDRFSAERLKGVDSTLKIQPAKLEDSAVYLCASSSPLEQYFGPGTRLTVT.

This chain uses TRBV9 with TRBJ1-1; perhaps TRBD1 as D (6 bases). This CDR3 is built from 14 residues. Germline V gene sequence: CDR1 SGDLS, CDR2 YYNGEE. Trimming stripped 2 bases from V and 1 base from J, with 9 bases between. The CDR3 bases are TGTGCCAGCAGCGTGGGGGCCGCGAACACTGAAGCTTTCTTT. It translates to CASSVGAANTEAFF.

This clone was found a few times. The V call is TRBV30, the J call TRBJ1-5, with 8 bases matching TRBD1. Germline CDR1 is GTSNPN and CDR2 is SVGIG (reference sequence). The CDR3 length is 15 residues. With V trimmed by 0 bases and J by 6 bases, 7 bases remained unmatched. The DNA for the CDR3 is TGTGCCTGGAGTGTACCAGGGACAGGCGGTCAGCCCCAGCATTTT. It codes for CAWSVPGTGGQPQHF.

The rearrangement uses TRBV13 and TRBJ1-1; a possible D gene is TRBD1 (5 bases). CDR3 length: 14 amino acids. Germline assignment: CDR1 PRHDT and CDR2 FYEKMQ (reference sequence). The V end lost 3 bases, the J end lost 3 bases, and 11 bases lay between the germline ends. In DNA form, the CDR3 reads TGTGCCAGCAGCTTTCGGGGGGTGGACACTGAAGCTTTCTTT. Residues: CASSFRGVDTEAFF.

Regarding this clone: Germline is not matched at one junction end, which may reflect a read error. This chain links TRBV7-9 with TRBJ2-7, with TRBD1 identical over 8 bases. Germline CDR1 is SEHNR and CDR2 is FQNEAQ (reference sequence). The CDR3 sequence is 16 residues long. CDR3 region: CSSSLWPGQGIHEQYF. In DNA, the CDR3 is TGTTCCAGCAGCCTGTGGCCCGGACAGGGCATCCACGAGCAGTACTTC.

The rearrangement links TRBV7-2 to TRBJ1-1; D gene unclear. V was trimmed by 5 bases and J by 1 base, leaving 8 bases between them. Germline lookup yields CDR1 SGHTA and CDR2 FQGNSA. This CDR3 is built from 13 residues. As DNA, the CDR3 is TGTGCCAGCAGCCCGAGTGCGAACACTGAAGCTTTCTTT. Its translation is CASSPSANTEAFF.

The chain has TRBV19 and TRBJ1-5; 7 bases map to TRBD1. The CDR3 sequence is 16 residues long. V gave up 8 bases and J gave up 4 bases; unmatched junction bases: 14. From germline, CDR1 is LNHDA and CDR2 SQIVND (reference sequence). The CDR3 loop is CASLDLQGHLNQPQHF. The CDR3 DNA follows: TGTGCCAGTTTAGACTTACAGGGGCACTTGAATCAGCCCCAGCATTTT. Supplemented by reference TRBV19 and TRBJ1-5, the full variable domain reads DGGITQSPKYLFRKEGQNVTLSCEQNLNHDAMYWYRQDPGQGLRLIYYSQIVNDFQKGDIAEGYSVSREKKESFPLTVTSAQKNPTAFYLCASLDLQGHLNQPQHFGDGTRLSIL.

This sequence joins TRBV14 and TRBJ1-2; no clear D. Germline assignment: CDR1 SGHDN and CDR2 FVKESK. This CDR3 region has 14 residues. V was pared by 3 bases and J by 5 bases, with 13 bases between. CDR3 DNA: TGTGCCAGCAGCCACGGGGAGTCGGCGTATGGCTACACCTTC. It translates to CASSHGESAYGYTF.

CDR3 amino acids: CASSLEGRPPVGYTF. In DNA form, the CDR3 reads TGCGCCAGCAGCTTGGAAGGCAGGCCTCCGGTGGGCTACACCTTC. The genes are TRBV5-1 and TRBJ1-2; D ambiguous. In germline, CDR1 is SGHRS, CDR2 YFSETQ. This CDR3 has 15 residues. V lost 0 bases, J lost 8 bases, and 17 bases lay in between.

This clone was seen a single time. The V gene is TRBV10-3, the J gene TRBJ2-3; D is possibly TRBD2 (7 bases). Germline CDR1 reads ENHRY; CDR2 reads SYGVKD. Deletions cut 4 bases from V and 1 base from J, with 21 bases between. The CDR3 runs to 18 residues. CDR3 in amino acids: CAISGQTGGRVGTDTQYF. CDR3 sequence (DNA): TGTGCCATCAGTGGTCAAACGGGGGGCAGGGTGGGCACAGATACGCAGTATTTT.

This sequence joins TRBV7-9 and TRBJ1-2, with 11 bases matching TRBD1. J lost 2 bases, V lost 5 bases, and 4 bases had no gene match. The CDR3 covers 15 residues. Germline V CDR1 and CDR2: SEHNR, FQNEAQ (reference sequence). The CDR3 nucleotides read TGTGCCAGCAGCACCCGGACAGGGGGCAACTATGGCTACACCTTC. It codes for CASSTRTGGNYGYTF. The whole variable domain, remainder taken from reference TRBV7-9 and TRBJ1-2, is DTGVSQNPRHKITKRGQNVTFRCDPISEHNRLYWYRQTLGQGPEFLTYFQNEAQLEKSRLLSDRFSAERPKGSFSTLEIQRTEQGDSAMYLCASSTRTGGNYGYTFGSGTRLTVV.

This chain uses TRBV9 with TRBJ2-5; 8 bases map to TRBD1. Germline CDR1 SGDLS, CDR2 YYNGEE. After removal of 3 bases from V and 5 bases from J, the junction contained 9 bases not matched to a gene. This CDR3 is built from 15 residues. CDR3 in amino acids: CASSGENRGVETQYF. The CDR3 coding sequence is TGTGCCAGCAGCGGAGAGAACAGGGGGGTGGAGACCCAGTACTTC.

The rearrangement joins TRBV7-8 to TRBJ1-5; D is unresolved. This CDR3 is built from 13 residues. Germline assignment: CDR1 SGHVS and CDR2 FQNEAQ. Trimming pared 4 bases from V and 13 bases from J, leaving 17 bases between. The CDR3 protein is CASSSTLQEEQHF. The DNA for the CDR3 is TGTGCCAGCAGCTCGACCCTCCAGGAGGAGCAGCATTTT.

The V and J genes are TRBV19 and TRBJ2-5, with D maybe TRBD2 (5 bases). Germline V gene lookup returns CDR1 LNHDA and CDR2 SQIVND (reference sequence). V was cut by 4 bases and J by 4 bases, with 16 bases left in between. CDR3 length equals 15 residues. CDR3 protein: CASSTLPGSRETQYF. CDR3 in DNA: TGTGCCAGTAGTACCCTCCCGGGATCGCGAGAGACCCAGTACTTC.

The chain recombines TRBV11-2 with TRBJ2-7; D is possibly TRBD2 (5 bases). This CDR3 is 13 amino acids long. With 2 bases removed from V and 4 bases from J, the gap between germline ends came to 9 bases. Germline loops: CDR1 SGHAT, CDR2 FQNNGV. The CDR3 DNA is TGTGCCAGCAGCTTACGGGGAAAATACGAGCAGTACTTC. This translates into CASSLRGKYEQYF.

The chain combines TRBV7-2 with TRBJ2-5; 13 bases line up with TRBD2. The length of the CDR3 is 19 residues. The trim removed 1 base at V and 2 bases at J, leaving 10 bases unmatched. In germline, CDR1 is SGHTA, CDR2 FQGNSA. CDR3 sequence (DNA): TGTGCCAGCAGCTTAGGGGGACTAGCGGGGCATGGGGCACAAGAGACCCAGTACTTC. Amino acid sequence: CASSLGGLAGHGAQETQYF.

The chain carries TRBV9 and TRBJ2-3; possible D gene TRBD2, 5 bases. The CDR3 contains 12 residues. Germline V gene data show CDR1 as SGDLS and CDR2 as YYNGEE. V lost 7 bases, J lost 2 bases, and 8 bases lay in between. The CDR3 sequence: CASEGNTDTQYF. The DNA for the CDR3 is TGTGCCAGCGAGGGAAACACAGATACGCAGTATTTT.

This chain connects TRBV11-2 to TRBJ1-2, with TRBD1 matching over 7 bases. The ends lost 5 bases at V and 4 bases at J; junction bases unmatched: 13. The CDR3 covers 16 residues. CDR1 and CDR2 from the germline V gene are SGHAT and FQNNGV. The CDR3 reads CASSPRERRTGYGYTF. In DNA, the CDR3 is TGTGCCAGCAGCCCACGCGAAAGAAGGACAGGCTATGGCTACACCTTC.

This chain uses TRBV19 with TRBJ2-7, with a possible D match to TRBD2 (6 bases). Germline CDR1 is LNHDA and CDR2 is SQIVND (reference sequence). This CDR3 has 14 amino acids. The V end lost 2 bases, the J end lost 7 bases, and 15 bases lay between the germline ends. For the CDR3, the DNA is TGTGCCAGTAGTATAAACGCGGGGACGGGAGAGCAGTACTTC. The encoded protein is CASSINAGTGEQYF.

The V call is TRBV10-3, the J call TRBJ1-1, with D maybe TRBD1 (6 bases). This CDR3 has 13 residues. The germline V and J ends were trimmed by 10 bases and 8 bases, with 20 bases remaining between them. Germline-derived CDR1 and CDR2 are ENHRY and SYGVKD. CDR3 bases: TGTGCCACAAGGGGGTATCTGGGCAGCGAAGCTTTCTTT. Translated, it gives CATRGYLGSEAFF.

V is TRBV6-6 and J is TRBJ2-1; TRBD2 agrees at 10 bases. CDR3 length: 16 residues. With 5 bases clipped from V and 7 bases from J, the junction kept 11 bases outside the gene matches. Germline V gene lookup returns CDR1 MNHNY and CDR2 SVGAGI (reference sequence). DNA for the CDR3: TGTGCCAGCAGTACTTTGCGGAGCGGGGGGGCAAATGAGCAGTTCTTC. Translating it yields CASSTLRSGGANEQFF.

V is TRBV7-2 and J is TRBJ1-3; TRBD1 is a possible D gene (5 bases). The ends were cut back, 3 bases at V and 2 bases at J, with 11 bases in the middle. Germline V gene sequence: CDR1 SGHTA, CDR2 FQGNSA. This CDR3 comprises 15 residues. CDR3 nucleotide sequence: TGTGCCAGCAGCTTCCAGGGTTACACTGGAAACACCATATATTTT. Translation gives CASSFQGYTGNTIYF.

The rearrangement joins TRBV10-2 to TRBJ2-7; D ambiguous. CDR1 and CDR2 from the germline V gene are WSHSY and SAAADI. This CDR3 has 13 amino acids. The V gene lost 10 bases and the J gene lost 1 base, with 14 bases spanning the gap. CDR3 sequence reads: CATSRKSSYEQYF. The CDR3 DNA follows: TGCGCCACCTCGCGGAAGAGTTCCTACGAGCAGTACTTC.

The V gene is TRBV5-1, the J gene TRBJ2-2; 10 bases fit TRBD2. The germline V gene encodes CDR1 SGHRS and CDR2 YFSETQ. Trimming removed 4 bases from V and 0 bases from J; junction bases left unmatched: 9. CDR3 length equals 18 residues. The CDR3 sequence is CASSLLASGGTNTGELFF. The CDR3 DNA reads as TGCGCCAGCAGCCTGTTGGCTAGCGGGGGAACGAACACCGGGGAGCTGTTTTTT. Together with reference TRBV5-1 and TRBJ2-2, the CDR3 gives the full variable domain: KAGVTQTPRYLIKTRGQQVTLSCSPISGHRSVSWYQQTPGQGLQFLFEYFSETQRNKGNFPGRFSGRQFSNSRSEMNVSTLELGDSALYLCASSLLASGGTNTGELFFGEGSRLTVL.

V gene TRBV4-3 combines with J gene TRBJ1-2, with 10 bases identical to TRBD1. Germline CDR1 reads LGHNA; CDR2 reads YSLEER. V was clipped by 0 bases and J by 8 bases; unmatched bases: 12. The CDR3 runs to 17 residues. The CDR3, as DNA: TGCGCCAGCAGCCAAGACACCCCGGGACAGGGGAGTGGAGGCTACACCTTC. It yields the protein CASSQDTPGQGSGGYTF.

The chain recombines TRBV4-3 with TRBJ1-2; possibly TRBD1 for D (5 bases). Germline V lookup: CDR1 LGHNA, CDR2 YSLEER. The CDR3 loop spans 15 amino acids. With 4 bases removed from V and 4 bases from J, the gap between germline ends came to 16 bases. The CDR3 spells CASSLGTRLGYGYTF. CDR3 sequence (DNA): TGCGCCAGCAGCCTGGGGACCAGACTAGGCTATGGCTACACCTTC.

The chain employs TRBV27 and TRBJ1-6; 8 bases align to TRBD1. The CDR3 loop spans 20 amino acids. With 5 bases clipped from V and 0 bases from J, the junction kept 15 bases outside the gene matches. Germline-derived CDR1 and CDR2 are MNHEY and SMNVEV (reference sequence). CDR3 in DNA: TGTGCCAGCAGTCTTGCCTGGGGACAGGCGCAGAGCTCCTATAATTCACCCCTCCACTTT. Its translation: CASSLAWGQAQSSYNSPLHF.

This rearrangement joins TRBV2 to TRBJ1-3; maybe TRBD1 (5 bases). The CDR3 is 13 amino acids. V was trimmed by 6 bases and J by 7 bases, leaving 13 bases between them. The germline CDR1 and CDR2 sequences are SNHLY and FYNNEI. The CDR3 DNA is TGTGCCAGCAGGACAGAGGCCCGCAACACCATATATTTT. Amino acid sequence: CASRTEARNTIYF.

The J gene is TRBJ1-1, the V gene TRBV18, with 8 bases fitting TRBD1. Germline values: CDR1 KGHSH, CDR2 LQKENI. This CDR3 has 15 amino acids. V was pared by 4 bases and J by 1 base, with 5 bases of the junction left unmatched. The CDR3 is CASSRPGTGNTEAFF. The CDR3 bases are TGTGCCAGCTCACGACCCGGGACAGGGAACACTGAAGCTTTCTTT.

The rearrangement joins TRBV9 to TRBJ2-1, with a tentative D call TRBD2 (7 bases). CDR1 is SGDLS and CDR2 is YYNGEE in the germline V gene. The CDR3 has 16 amino acids. The V end was cut by 0 bases, the J end by 1 base, with 11 bases between. In DNA, the CDR3 is TGTGCCAGCAGCGTAGGACGGGGGGCTTCCTACAATGAGCAGTTCTTC. Residues: CASSVGRGASYNEQFF.

The V gene is TRBV29-1, the J gene TRBJ2-1, with 10 bases that match TRBD2. CDR1 and CDR2 from the germline V gene are SQVTM and ANQGSEA. The CDR3 runs 15 residues. The trim removed 4 bases at V and 5 bases at J, leaving 8 bases unmatched. CDR3 bases: TGCAGCGTTGTGGGGACCGGGACTAGCGACAATGAGCAGTTCTTC. Translation gives CSVVGTGTSDNEQFF.